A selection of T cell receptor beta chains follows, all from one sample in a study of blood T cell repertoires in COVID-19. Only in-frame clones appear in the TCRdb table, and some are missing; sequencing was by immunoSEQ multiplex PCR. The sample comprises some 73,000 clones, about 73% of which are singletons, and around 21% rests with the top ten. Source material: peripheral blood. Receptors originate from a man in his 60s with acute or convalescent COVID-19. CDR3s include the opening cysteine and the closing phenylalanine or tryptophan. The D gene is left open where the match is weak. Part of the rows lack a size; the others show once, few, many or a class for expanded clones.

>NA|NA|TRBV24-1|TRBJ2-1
TGTGCCACCAGTGATTTTCCAGGGCATGAGCAGTTCTTC
CATSDFPGHEQFF
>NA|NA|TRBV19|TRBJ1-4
TGTGCCAGTAGTATAGGGCAAGGACTTCAAAAACTGTTTTTT
CASSIGQGLQKLFF
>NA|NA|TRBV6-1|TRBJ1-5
TGTGCCAGCAGTGAAGGGGCAGGCTACAATCAGCCCCAGCATTTT
CASSEGAGYNQPQHF
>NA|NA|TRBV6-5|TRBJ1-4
TGTGCCAGCAGCCCCGACGGGGGGCGAGAAAAACTGTTTTTT
CASSPDGGREKLFF
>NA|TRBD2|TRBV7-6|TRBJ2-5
TGTGCCAGCAGCTCTACGCGGGGGGAGACCCAGTACTTC
CASSSTRGETQYF
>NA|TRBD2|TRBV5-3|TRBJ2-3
TGTGCCAGAAGCTTCGGACTAGCGGGGCAGACAGATACGCAGTATTTT
CARSFGLAGQTDTQYF
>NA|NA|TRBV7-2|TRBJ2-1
TGTGCCAGCAGCATCCGTGATGAGCAGTTCTTC
CASSIRDEQFF
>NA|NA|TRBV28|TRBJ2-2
TGTGCCACCAGGAGGACCGGGGAGCTGTTTTTT
CATRRTGELFF
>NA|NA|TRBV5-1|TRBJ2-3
TGCGCCAGCAGCGTTAGCGGCACAGATACGCAGTATTTT
CASSVSGTDTQYF
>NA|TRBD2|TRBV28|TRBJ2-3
TGTGCCAGCAGTTTGCGCGGGAGTATGTCAGATACGCAGTATTTT
CASSLRGSMSDTQYF
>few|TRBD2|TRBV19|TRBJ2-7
TGTGCCAGTAGTATAGGTCCGGGAGGGTACGAGCAGTACTTC
CASSIGPGGYEQYF
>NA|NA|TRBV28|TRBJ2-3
TGTGCCAGCAGTTTTCAAGATACGCAGTATTTT
CASSFQDTQYF
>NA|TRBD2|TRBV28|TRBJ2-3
TGTGCCAGCAGCCAAGGGGGACTAGGGTGGGATACGCAGTATTTT
CASSQGGLGWDTQYF
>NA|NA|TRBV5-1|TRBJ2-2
TGCGCCAGCAGCTTGGGCACATCCATTATAGAGCTGTTTTTT
CASSLGTSIIELFF
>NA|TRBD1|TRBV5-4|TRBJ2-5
TGTGCCAGCAGCTCTTCCGGGACAGGGAGCGGTGAGACCCAGTACTTC
CASSSSGTGSGETQYF
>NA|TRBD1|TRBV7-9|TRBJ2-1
TGTGCCAGCAGGTCCCGGGACAGGGGCAATGAGCAGTTCTTC
CASRSRDRGNEQFF
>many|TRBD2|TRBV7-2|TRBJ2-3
TGTGCCAGCAGCCCCCGACTAGCCCGCACAGATACGCAGTATTTT
CASSPRLARTDTQYF
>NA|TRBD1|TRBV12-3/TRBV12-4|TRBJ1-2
TGTGCCAGCAGCACGAGACAGGGTAGAGGCTACACCTTC
CASSTRQGRGYTF
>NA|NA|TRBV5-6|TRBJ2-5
TGTGCCAGCAGCAGCGGGCTGCGGCAAGAGACCCAGTACTTC
CASSSGLRQETQYF
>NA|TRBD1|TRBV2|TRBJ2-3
TGTGCCAGCACCTCTTGGAGGGACAGGTTCACAGATACGCAGTATTTT
CASTSWRDRFTDTQYF
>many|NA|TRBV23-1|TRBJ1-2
TGCGCCAGCACCCGGGGGATGAATGGCTACACCTTC
CASTRGMNGYTF
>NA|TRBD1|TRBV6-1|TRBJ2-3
TGTGCCAGCAGTGAAGAACAGGGGGCGGGCACAGATACGCAGTATTTT
CASSEEQGAGTDTQYF
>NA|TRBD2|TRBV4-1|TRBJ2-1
TGCGCCAGCAGCCAGACGGGAGGTAGCGGGAGAAATGAGCAGTTCTTC
CASSQTGGSGRNEQFF
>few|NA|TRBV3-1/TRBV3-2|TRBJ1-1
TGTGCCAGCAGCCAGCCGGATTCAGGGATGAACACTGAAGCTTTCTTT
CASSQPDSGMNTEAFF